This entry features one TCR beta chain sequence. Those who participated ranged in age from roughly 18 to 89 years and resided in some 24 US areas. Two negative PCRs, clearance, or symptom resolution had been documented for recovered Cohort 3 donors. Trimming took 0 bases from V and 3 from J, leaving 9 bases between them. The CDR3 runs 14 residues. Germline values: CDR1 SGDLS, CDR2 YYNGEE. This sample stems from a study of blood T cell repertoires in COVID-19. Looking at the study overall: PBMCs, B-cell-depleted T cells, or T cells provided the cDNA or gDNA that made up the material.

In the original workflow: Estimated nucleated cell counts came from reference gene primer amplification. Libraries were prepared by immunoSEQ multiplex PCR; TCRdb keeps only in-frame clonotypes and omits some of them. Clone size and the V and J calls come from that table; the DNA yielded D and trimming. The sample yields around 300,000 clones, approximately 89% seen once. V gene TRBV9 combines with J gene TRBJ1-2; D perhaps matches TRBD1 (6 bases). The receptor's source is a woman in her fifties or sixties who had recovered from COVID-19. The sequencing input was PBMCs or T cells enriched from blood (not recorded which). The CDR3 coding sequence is TGTGCCAGCAGCGTAGAGCCAGGGGACTATGGCTACACCTTC. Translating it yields CASSVEPGDYGYTF.